These 27 T cell receptor beta chains were sequenced from one sample in a study of T-cell reconstitution after alpha-beta-depleted transplantation in children. Unique molecular identifiers were built into the TCRbeta library. One entry per CDR3 protein, called by TCRdb with MiXCR from the PCR reads. The sample has around 250,000 distinct CDR3 sequences, 9.9% seen once. This sample comprised PBMCs from the stem cell graft donor, obtained from the stem cell graft. These receptors were collected from a human donor who donated a stem cell graft to a child with SCID.

This clonotype has only a few counts. CDR3: CASSPPLSGGSYEQYF. CDR3 DNA sequence: TGTGCCAGCTCACCACCCCTAAGCGGTGGTTCCTACGAGCAGTACTTC. The chain employs TRBV18 and TRBJ2-7; D is possibly TRBD2 (5 bases). V lost 0 bases and J lost 1, with 13 bases in between. The CDR3 length is 16 residues. CDR1 and CDR2 (germline): KGHSH, LQKENI. Complete variable domain (other parts from reference TRBV18 and TRBJ2-7): NAGVMQNPRHLVRRRGQEARLRCSPMKGHSHVYWYRQLPEEGLKFMVYLQKENIIDESGMPKERFSAEFPKEGPSILRIQQVVRGDSAAYFCASSPPLSGGSYEQYFGPGTRLTVT.

Only a few counts were recorded for this clonotype. The chain links TRBV7-9 to TRBJ2-1, with D perhaps TRBD1 (6 bases). This CDR3 spans 16 amino acids. Trimming removed 5 bases at V and 4 bases at J, with 18 bases between. From germline, CDR1 is SEHNR and CDR2 FQNEAQ (reference sequence). CDR3 DNA: TGTGCCAGCAGCCCCCGAGACAGGAGGACTTACAATGAGCAGTTCTTC. This gives the protein CASSPRDRRTYNEQFF. Looking up the rest from reference TRBV7-9 and TRBJ2-1 gives the full variable domain: DTGVSQNPRHKITKRGQNVTFRCDPISEHNRLYWYRQTLGQGPEFLTYFQNEAQLEKSRLLSDRFSAERPKGSFSTLEIQRTEQGDSAMYLCASSPRDRRTYNEQFFGPGTRLTVL.

This clonotype turned up a few times. J is TRBJ2-4 and V is TRBV27, with D possibly matching TRBD1 (5 bases). Germline loops: CDR1 MNHEY, CDR2 SMNVEV (reference sequence). The CDR3 consists of 16 residues. V was clipped by 5 bases and J by 0 bases, with 14 bases between them. CDR3 loop: CASSARQMVAKNIQYF. The CDR3 DNA follows: TGTGCCAGCAGTGCCCGACAGATGGTAGCCAAAAACATTCAGTACTTC.

The chain links TRBV6-5 to TRBJ2-7; D remains ambiguous. Germline CDR1 MNHEY, CDR2 SVGAGI. V was cut by 2 bases and J by 0 bases, with 8 bases left in between. The CDR3 contains 14 residues. Written as DNA, the CDR3 is TGTGCCAGCAGTTACGTAGCCAGCTCCTACGAGCAGTACTTC. Its protein is CASSYVASSYEQYF.

The CDR3 nucleotides read TGTGCCAGCAGCTTGGTAGGAGGGGAAGATACGCAGTATTTT. Its protein is CASSLVGGEDTQYF. This chain connects TRBV5-5 to TRBJ2-3, with D perhaps matching TRBD2 (6 bases). With 0 bases removed from V and 5 bases from J, the gap between germline ends came to 10 bases. This CDR3 spans 14 amino acids. Per the germline V gene, CDR1 is SGHKS and CDR2 is YYEKEE (reference sequence).

This clonotype came up many times. This sequence joins TRBV12-3 or TRBV12-4 and TRBJ2-2; the match to TRBD1 covers 8 bases. The CDR3 runs 14 residues. With 10 bases clipped from V and 4 bases from J, the junction kept 8 bases outside the gene matches. CDR3 loop: CAITRDRSTGELFF. The CDR3 coding sequence is TGTGCCATCACCCGGGACAGGTCCACCGGGGAGCTGTTTTTT.

This clonotype was detected only a few times. The gene calls are TRBV12-3 or TRBV12-4 and TRBJ2-3, with 10 bases fitting TRBD2. CDR3 length: 17 residues. V trimming: 0 bases; J trimming: 5 bases; junction bases outside the gene matches: 8. CDR3 in amino acids: CASSLARSGGGLDTQYF. As DNA, the CDR3 is TGTGCCAGCAGTTTAGCGCGGAGCGGGGGGGGATTAGATACGCAGTATTTT.

Many counts were recorded for this clonotype. The chain recombines TRBV9 with TRBJ2-1; 7 nucleotides align to TRBD2. CDR1 and CDR2 from the germline V gene are SGDLS and YYNGEE. Trimming removed 6 bases from V and 2 bases from J; junction bases left unmatched: 5. The CDR3 runs 14 residues. In nucleotides, the CDR3 is TGTGCCAGCAATGGGGGGGGAACCTACAATGAGCAGTTCTTC. Its protein is CASNGGGTYNEQFF.

This clonotype came up many times. This chain links TRBV9 with TRBJ2-7, with D uncertain. CDR3 length: 14 residues. Trimming shortened V by 2 bases and J by 0 bases, and 9 bases separated the two germline ends. The germline CDR1 and CDR2 sequences are SGDLS and YYNGEE. CDR3 sequence (DNA): TGTGCCAGCAGCGTCAACAGTCTCTCCTACGAGCAGTACTTC. Protein sequence: CASSVNSLSYEQYF.

Ten or more counts support this clonotype. V is TRBV10-3 and J is TRBJ1-2, with unresolved D. The germline V and J ends were trimmed by 7 bases and 0 bases, with 3 bases remaining between them. This CDR3 is 11 amino acids long. Germline V lookup: CDR1 ENHRY, CDR2 SYGVKD. The CDR3 protein is CAINANYGYTF. The CDR3 nucleotides read TGTGCCATCAATGCTAACTATGGCTACACCTTC.

This sequence joins TRBV12-3 or TRBV12-4 and TRBJ1-1; no firm D call. The CDR3 covers 12 residues. Between the trimmed V and J ends, which lost 8 bases and 1 base, there was a span of 8 bases. The DNA for the CDR3 is TGTGCCAGCGAAAGGGCGAACACTGAAGCTTTCTTT. Its protein is CASERANTEAFF.

The chain joins TRBV20-1 to TRBJ2-3, with D hard to call. Germline values: CDR1 DFQATT, CDR2 SNEGSKA (reference sequence). V gave up 5 bases and J gave up 1 base, with 10 bases separating them. The CDR3 is 13 residues long. CDR3 protein: CSAGLGGTDTQYF. CDR3 nucleotides: TGCAGTGCTGGGCTTGGGGGCACAGATACGCAGTATTTT.

This clonotype showed up just a few times. This chain connects TRBV6-2 or TRBV6-3 to TRBJ2-7, with 9 nucleotides matching TRBD2. CDR1 is MNHEY, CDR2 SVGEGT, per germline. Trimming at V came to 5 bases and at J to 0 bases, leaving 2 bases not matched to a gene. This CDR3 comprises 14 residues. CDR3 sequence (DNA): TGTGCCAGCAGTGCGGGGGGGCCCTCCTACGAGCAGTACTTC. It translates to CASSAGGPSYEQYF.

This clonotype was detected a few times. The V gene is TRBV29-1, the J gene TRBJ2-7; 9 nucleotides align to TRBD1. Germline V lookup: CDR1 SQVTM, CDR2 ANQGSEA. The CDR3 is made up of 19 amino acids. V lost 4 bases and J lost 0; bases outside the gene matches: 19. CDR3 residues: CSVVKYKGQGSRSSYEQYF. Here the CDR3 DNA reads TGCAGCGTTGTGAAGTACAAGGGACAGGGAAGTAGGAGCTCCTACGAGCAGTACTTC.

This clonotype has only a few counts. CDR3 bases: TGTGCCAGCAGCTACAGCAGAAATTACGAGCAGTACTTC. It codes for CASSYSRNYEQYF. The chain links TRBV7-6 to TRBJ2-7, with D unclear. Per germline, CDR1 SGHVS and CDR2 FNYEAQ. The CDR3 contains 13 residues. Deletions cut 4 bases from V and 4 bases from J, with 11 bases between.

For this clonotype: One end of the junction does not line up with germline, which may come from a read error. This rearrangement joins TRBV9 to TRBJ2-1, with TRBD2 matching over 9 bases. Germline values: CDR1 SGDLS, CDR2 YYNGEE. CDR3 size: 18 residues. The CDR3 DNA reads as TGTGCCAGCAGCGTAGGGCTAGCGGGGCCGAGCTCCTACAATGAGCGGTTCTTC. As protein: CASSVGLAGPSSYNERFF.

A note on this clonotype: A much larger clone differs by one base, so this may be a read error. V is TRBV5-1 and J is TRBJ1-5; D not resolved. CDR3 length: 13 amino acids. The V gene's germline CDR1 is SGHRS and CDR2 YFSETQ. CDR3 coding DNA: TGCACCAGCAGCCGAGAGGGTGATCAGCCCCAGCATTTT. Its translation: CTSSREGDQPQHF.

This clonotype was counted between two and nine times. V is TRBV29-1 and J is TRBJ1-2, with 8 bases that match TRBD1. Per the germline V gene, CDR1 is SQVTM and CDR2 is ANQGSEA. J lost 0 bases, V lost 6 bases, and 3 bases had no gene match. There are 13 residues in the CDR3. The CDR3: CSVGGQANYGYTF. CDR3 bases: TGCAGCGTCGGGGGACAGGCTAACTATGGCTACACCTTC. The entire variable domain, with the rest obtained from reference TRBV29-1 and TRBJ1-2, is as follows: SAVISQKPSRDICQRGTSLTIQCQVDSQVTMMFWYRQQPGQSLTLIATANQGSEATYESGFVIDKFPISRPNLTFSTLTVSNMSPEDSSIYLCSVGGQANYGYTFGSGTRLTVV.

In DNA, the CDR3 is TGTGCCAGCAGTTTCAAGGGAGGTAAAAACATTCAGTACTTC. Translated: CASSFKGGKNIQYF. The chain is built from TRBV12-3 or TRBV12-4 and TRBJ2-4; D might be TRBD2 (6 bases). Between the trimmed V and J ends, which lost 3 bases and 4 bases, there was a span of 10 bases. This CDR3 has 14 residues.

This clonotype was counted between two and nine times. The DNA of the CDR3 is TGCGCCAGCAGCTCGGGGACGGGCAAGGCCACCGGGGAGCTGTTTTTT. Amino acid sequence: CASSSGTGKATGELFF. V is TRBV5-1 and J is TRBJ2-2; the D gene could be TRBD1 or TRBD2 (5 bases each). The CDR3 has 16 residues. Germline V gene lookup returns CDR1 SGHRS and CDR2 YFSETQ. V lost 3 bases and J 4 bases, leaving 16 bases between the germline ends.

The chain couples TRBV5-1 to TRBJ2-5; 9 bases agree with TRBD2. The CDR3 length is 15 residues. The V gene's germline CDR1 is SGHRS and CDR2 YFSETQ. Germline trimming cut 4 bases from V and 5 bases from J; bases unmatched to any gene: 9. The CDR3 DNA follows: TGCGCCAGCAGCCCAACCGGGACTAGCAGGGAGACCCAGTACTTC. The encoded protein is CASSPTGTSRETQYF.

V usage is TRBV6-1 and J usage is TRBJ2-7, with D hard to call. CDR1 is MNHNS and CDR2 is SASEGT in the germline V gene. V gave up 2 bases and J gave up 2 bases, with 22 bases separating them. The CDR3 spans 18 residues. CDR3 in amino acids: CASSERSGDRFLTYEQYF. In nucleotides, the CDR3 is TGTGCCAGCAGTGAACGGTCAGGCGACCGTTTCCTCACCTACGAGCAGTACTTC.

This clonotype was observed a handful of times. The DNA for the CDR3 is TGCAGCGTCCGAGGGGGATCCGGTGGCACTGAAGCTTTCTTT. It specifies CSVRGGSGGTEAFF. This sequence joins TRBV29-1 and TRBJ1-1; D is perhaps TRBD1 (6 bases). This CDR3 spans 14 amino acids. Between the trimmed V and J ends, which lost 6 bases and 4 bases, there was a span of 18 bases. Per the germline V gene, CDR1 is SQVTM and CDR2 is ANQGSEA.

This chain links TRBV9 with TRBJ2-3; no clear D. Trimming cost V 3 bases and J 0 bases, with 11 bases left between them. The CDR3 runs 15 residues. Germline V CDR1 and CDR2: SGDLS, YYNGEE. The CDR3 DNA follows: TGTGCCAGCAGCGCTTCCGAGAGCAGCACAGATACGCAGTATTTT. It codes for CASSASESSTDTQYF.

This clonotype was seen a handful of times. V gene TRBV7-9 combines with J gene TRBJ1-6; D might be TRBD1 (6 bases). The CDR3 extends over 15 amino acids. V lost 4 bases and J 10 bases, leaving 17 bases between the germline ends. The germline V gene has CDR1 SEHNR and CDR2 FQNEAQ (reference sequence). The CDR3 DNA reads as TGTGCCAGCAGCTCCTCAGGGGAGTTGAGATCACCCCTCCACTTT. This encodes CASSSSGELRSPLHF. Supplemented by reference TRBV7-9 and TRBJ1-6, the full variable domain reads DTGVSQNPRHKITKRGQNVTFRCDPISEHNRLYWYRQTLGQGPEFLTYFQNEAQLEKSRLLSDRFSAERPKGSFSTLEIQRTEQGDSAMYLCASSSSGELRSPLHFGNGTRLTVT.

This clonotype has only a few counts. The chain combines TRBV6-1 with TRBJ1-4; D possibly corresponds to TRBD1 (6 bases). V was trimmed by 3 bases and J by 4 bases, leaving 12 bases between them. CDR3 length: 15 residues. Germline assignment: CDR1 MNHNS and CDR2 SASEGT. The CDR3, as DNA: TGTGCCAGCAGTGACGGACAGCTTTTTAATGAAAAACTGTTTTTT. Translation gives CASSDGQLFNEKLFF.

With respect to this clonotype: At one end, the junction sequence differs from germline, possibly due to a read error. The chain carries TRBV7-7 and TRBJ2-3; a weak D match, TRBD1 (5 bases). Germline CDR1 SSHAT, CDR2 FNYEAQ (reference sequence). The CDR3 length is 13 residues. The CDR3 coding sequence is TGTGCTAGCAGCTTACAGGAAACAGATACGCAGTATTTT. Encoded protein: CASSLQETDTQYF.